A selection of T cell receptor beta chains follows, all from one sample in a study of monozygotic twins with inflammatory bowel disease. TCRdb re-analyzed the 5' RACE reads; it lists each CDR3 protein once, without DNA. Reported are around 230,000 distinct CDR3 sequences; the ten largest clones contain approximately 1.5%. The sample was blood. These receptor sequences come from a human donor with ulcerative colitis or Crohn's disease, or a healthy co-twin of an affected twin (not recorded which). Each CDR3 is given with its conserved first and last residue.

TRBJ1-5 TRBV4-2 CASSQDPGNQPQHF
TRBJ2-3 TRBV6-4 CASSDSAGNTDTQYF
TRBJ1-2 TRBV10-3 CAIAQPDGYGYTF
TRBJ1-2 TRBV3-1 CASSQALYGEGDTF
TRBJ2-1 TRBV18 CASSQESPSEQFF
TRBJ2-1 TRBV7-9 CASSLVVMGGAYNEQFF
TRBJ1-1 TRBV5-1 CASAPTGVGAFF
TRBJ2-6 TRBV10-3 CATKGANVLTF
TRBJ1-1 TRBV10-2 CASILGQGGPEAFF
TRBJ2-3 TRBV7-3 CASSLRGEVDTQYF
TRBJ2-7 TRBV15 CATSRVKSYEQYF
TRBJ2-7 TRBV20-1 CSARTLISAEHEQYF
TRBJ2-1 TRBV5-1 CASSPGGTGRYNEQFF
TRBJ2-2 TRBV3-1 CASQGGLAGGANTGELFF
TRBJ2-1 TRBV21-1 CASSRGTSVVHNEQFF
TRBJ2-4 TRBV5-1 CASSLVGARAGIQYF
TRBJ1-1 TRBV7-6 CASSQGGLNTETFF
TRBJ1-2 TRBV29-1 CSVVDRGTTYGYTF
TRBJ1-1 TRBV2 CASLRLIRDGAFF
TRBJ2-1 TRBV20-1 CSAWQGANEQFF
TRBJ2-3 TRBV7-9 CASSLVGRSTDTQYF
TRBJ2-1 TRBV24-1 CATSDSGTGTYNEQFF
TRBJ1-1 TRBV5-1 CASSPIGPAMNTEAFF
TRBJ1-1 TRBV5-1 CASSLGAASYTEAFF
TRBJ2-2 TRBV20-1 CSARLAGVRTGELFF
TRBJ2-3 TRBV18 CASLMRATDTQYF
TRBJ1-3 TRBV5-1 CASSLGTAGNTIYF
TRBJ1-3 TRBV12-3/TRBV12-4 CASTSRGTGNTIYF
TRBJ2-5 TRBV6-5 CASSYSFQETQYF
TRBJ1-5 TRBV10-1 CASSEGTGFNQPQHF